The rows below give T cell receptor beta chains drawn from one sample of a study of blood T cells in healthy people across ages. From the 5' RACE reads, TCRdb called clonotypes with MiXCR, one entry per CDR3 protein. The table lists under 2,000,000 distinct CDR3 sequences, less than 50% of them singletons, with 2.1% in the top ten. The source material was blood. The receptors stem from a middle-aged woman in good health. Each CDR3 is given with its conserved first and last residue. Fields, in order: clone size, V gene, J gene, D gene, CDR3 DNA, CDR3 protein. D genes are given only for firm matches. Rows give clone size only sometimes, using once, few, many, or a class for an expanded clone.

size: few
V: TRBV6-6
J: TRBJ2-1
D: TRBD2
DNA: TGTGCCAGCAGGACTAGCGGGAGTAATGAGCAGTTCTTC
CDR3: CASRTSGSNEQFF

size: -
V: TRBV6-1
J: TRBJ2-5
D: TRBD2
DNA: TGTGCCAGCAGTGATAATAGCGGGGGGGCTGAGACCCAGTACTTC
CDR3: CASSDNSGGAETQYF

size: -
V: TRBV27
J: TRBJ2-1
D: TRBD1
DNA: TGTGCCAGCAGACTCGACCCCGGGACAGGAAATGAGCAGTTCTTC
CDR3: CASRLDPGTGNEQFF

size: -
V: TRBV5-6
J: TRBJ2-3
D: TRBD1
DNA: TGTGCCAGCAGCTGGGTGACAGGGGGCGAGGTAGGCACAGATACGCAGTATTTT
CDR3: CASSWVTGGEVGTDTQYF

size: -
V: TRBV4-3
J: TRBJ2-1
D: -
DNA: TGCGCCAGCAGCCAAGATAGGGCAGCGTCCAATGAGCAGTTCTTC
CDR3: CASSQDRAASNEQFF

size: -
V: TRBV28
J: TRBJ2-1
D: -
DNA: TGTGCCAGCAGCTACGGGATGCAGTTCTTC
CDR3: CASSYGMQFF

size: few
V: TRBV5-1
J: TRBJ2-5
D: -
DNA: TGCGCCAGCAGCAAGGACAATCTGGAGACCCAGTACTTC
CDR3: CASSKDNLETQYF

size: -
V: TRBV6-2/TRBV6-3
J: TRBJ1-1
D: -
DNA: TGTGCCAGCAGTTACGGGTCGGGGAGGGGAGAAGCTTTCTTT
CDR3: CASSYGSGRGEAFF

size: -
V: TRBV27
J: TRBJ2-7
D: -
DNA: TGTGCCAGCAGCCCCCTTAGGGCCAGGGTAGAGCAGTACTTC
CDR3: CASSPLRARVEQYF

size: -
V: TRBV4-1
J: TRBJ2-1
D: -
DNA: TGCGCCAGCGGCCAAGAACAATGGGACAATGAGCAGTTCTTC
CDR3: CASGQEQWDNEQFF

size: -
V: TRBV24-1
J: TRBJ2-7
D: -
DNA: TGTGCCACCAGTGGGTCCTACAATGAGCAGTACTTC
CDR3: CATSGSYNEQYF

size: -
V: TRBV7-6
J: TRBJ2-5
D: -
DNA: TGTGCCAGCAGCTTAAGACTAGAAGAGACCCAGTACTTC
CDR3: CASSLRLEETQYF

size: -
V: TRBV20-1
J: TRBJ1-1
D: -
DNA: TGCAGTGCCACGACACGGAACACTGAAGCTTTCTTT
CDR3: CSATTRNTEAFF

size: few
V: TRBV28
J: TRBJ2-7
D: TRBD1
DNA: TGTGCATCAGGGGGCGGGACCTACGAGCAGTACTTC
CDR3: CASGGGTYEQYF

size: once
V: TRBV6-6
J: TRBJ2-5
D: -
DNA: TGTGCCAGCAGTTACTCTAACAGGGTTGTAGGGTCCTACGAGCGGTACTTC
CDR3: CASSYSNRVVGSYERYF

size: -
V: TRBV7-9
J: TRBJ1-4
D: -
DNA: TGTGCCAGCAGCCCATTTGGACGGGGTGGGGGTGAAAAACTGTTTTTT
CDR3: CASSPFGRGGGEKLFF

size: -
V: TRBV19
J: TRBJ2-7
D: TRBD2
DNA: TGTGCCAGTTCGGTCCGGGGAGGGAATTCCTACGAGCAGTACTTC
CDR3: CASSVRGGNSYEQYF

size: few
V: TRBV24-1
J: TRBJ2-3
D: -
DNA: TGTGCCACCAGTGATATCGGACAATCCGGGGATACGCAGTATTTT
CDR3: CATSDIGQSGDTQYF

size: few
V: TRBV29-1
J: TRBJ2-3
D: TRBD2
DNA: TGCAGCGTTCCTGGACTAGCGGGGGGTACGCAGTATTTT
CDR3: CSVPGLAGGTQYF

size: -
V: TRBV10-3
J: TRBJ2-3
D: -
DNA: TGTGCCATCAGTGAGTCGGGACTCGCGAGTGATACGCAGTATTTT
CDR3: CAISESGLASDTQYF

size: -
V: TRBV5-1
J: TRBJ2-1
D: -
DNA: TGCGCCAGCAGCTTAGAGGTACAGCCTAGCTCCTACAATGAGCAGTTCTTC
CDR3: CASSLEVQPSSYNEQFF

size: -
V: TRBV20-1
J: TRBJ2-1
D: -
DNA: TGCAGTGAGTCCGACAATGAGCAGTTCTTC
CDR3: CSESDNEQFF

size: -
V: TRBV20-1
J: TRBJ1-5
D: -
DNA: TGCAGTGCGGAGGGTAGGAGCAATCAGCCCCAGCATTTT
CDR3: CSAEGRSNQPQHF

size: -
V: TRBV5-5
J: TRBJ1-2
D: -
DNA: TGTGCCAGCAGCTTTACTCCCCGGGACACCGACGGGTATGGCTACACCTTC
CDR3: CASSFTPRDTDGYGYTF

size: few
V: TRBV10-2
J: TRBJ2-5
D: TRBD1
DNA: TGCGCCAGCAGAGGACAGGGGAAGGGAGAGACCCAGTACTTC
CDR3: CASRGQGKGETQYF

size: -
V: TRBV19
J: TRBJ2-4
D: -
DNA: TGTGCCAGTAGTATTCAGGGTCTAGCCAAAAACATTCAGTACTTC
CDR3: CASSIQGLAKNIQYF

size: -
V: TRBV7-2
J: TRBJ1-5
D: -
DNA: TGTGCCAGCAGCTTAATTTGGAACAGCAATCAGCCCCAGCATTTT
CDR3: CASSLIWNSNQPQHF

size: -
V: TRBV28
J: TRBJ2-5
D: -
DNA: TGTGCCAGCAGTTTAGGGGACGGGCGCTACGGGCAGTACTTC
CDR3: CASSLGDGRYGQYF

size: -
V: TRBV5-6
J: TRBJ2-7
D: -
DNA: TGTGCCAGCAGCTTCTCCAGGAGAGTCTACGAGCAGTACTTC
CDR3: CASSFSRRVYEQYF

size: -
V: TRBV4-2
J: TRBJ2-7
D: -
DNA: TGTGCCAGCAGCCCCCCAGGGGACAATGAGCAGTACTTC
CDR3: CASSPPGDNEQYF

size: -
V: TRBV5-1
J: TRBJ2-1
D: TRBD1
DNA: TGCGCCAGCAGCCCAAATTCGGGACAGGGGGGCTACAATGAGCAGTTCTTC
CDR3: CASSPNSGQGGYNEQFF

size: -
V: TRBV7-3
J: TRBJ2-3
D: -
DNA: TGTGCCAGCAGCTTAACGGGTGGGACTCGAGATACGCAGTATTTT
CDR3: CASSLTGGTRDTQYF